Each of the 2 T cell receptor beta chains below was sequenced from the same sample in a study of cytomegalovirus exposure and HLA in healthy donors. The PCR used 60 Vbeta and 13 Jbeta primers. Sequencing used immunoSEQ multiplex PCR; TCRdb keeps in-frame clones, though not all of them. The data contain 150,000 to 200,000 clones, roughly 85% of them singletons. The sequencing input was PBMCs. All receptors come from a man between 18 and 29 years old in good health and CMV-seropositive.

This rearrangement joins TRBV7-9 to TRBJ1-1, with TRBD1 identical over 7 bases. The CDR3 sequence is 16 residues long. The germline V gene has CDR1 SEHNR and CDR2 FQNEAQ (reference sequence). With 5 bases clipped from V and 3 bases from J, the junction kept 12 bases outside the gene matches. The CDR3 is CASSPYAGTAYTEAFF. The DNA for the CDR3 is TGTGCCAGCAGCCCTTACGCTGGGACAGCATACACTGAAGCTTTCTTT.

This clone has only a few counts. This sequence joins TRBV18 and TRBJ2-7, with TRBD2 matching over 11 bases. Germline V gene lookup returns CDR1 KGHSH and CDR2 LQKENI. V dropped 5 bases and J dropped 5; count of bases not matched to a gene: 11. The CDR3 loop spans 16 amino acids. The CDR3 bases are TGTGCCAGCTCAGACGAGTTAGCGGGGGGGCGTGACGAGCAGTACTTC. Protein product: CASSDELAGGRDEQYF.